This T cell receptor beta chain was retrieved from a study of T-cell reconstitution after alpha-beta-depleted transplantation in children. V gave up 4 bases and J gave up 6 bases; unmatched junction bases: 8. The germline CDR1 and CDR2 sequences are SGHRS and YFSETQ. The CDR3 runs 14 residues. Preparing the TCRbeta library involved the use of unique molecular identifiers. MiXCR was run by TCRdb on the PCR reads, yielding one entry per CDR3 protein. Found here are roughly 570,000 distinct CDR3 sequences, 25% to 30% of them singletons; the top ten hold around 36%. V and J are TRBV5-1 and TRBJ2-5; 8 nucleotides agree with TRBD1. The sample in question was PBMCs, obtained before TCRalphabeta/CD19-depleted stem cell transplant. The TCR comes from a boy under two years old with Wiskott-Aldrich syndrome, due to receive a stem cell transplant. The CDR3 DNA reads TGCGCCAGCAGCCCCGGGACAGGAGGACAGACCCAGTACTTC. This codes for CASSPGTGGQTQYF.